This TCR beta chain was sequenced during a study of CD8+CD57+ T cells in acquired aplastic anemia. Study overall: DNA recovered from sorted CD4+ and CD8+ cells had a mean of approximately 3.2 ug. Average CD4+ read depth in healthy donors was 9.5 million to 13 million reads.

For CDR3 and TCR beta VDJ profiling, genomic DNA was the template used. Using its own MiXCR run on the reads, TCRdb lists one record per CDR3 protein. The sample consists of some 180,000 distinct CDR3 sequences, approximately 46% of them appearing once. This clonotype was counted at least ten times. Its antigen is not identified. Germline V CDR1 and CDR2: KGHDR, SFDVKD. The length of the CDR3 is 15 residues. V dropped 3 bases and J dropped 6 bases, with 14 bases sitting between them. Study findings and constraints: Patients and controls shared roughly 31 CD8+ CDR3 sequences, highly expressed in patients. Controls did not differ significantly from patients in CD8+ Simpson's diversity.

Material: sorted CD4+, CD8+, or CD8+CD57+ T cells (not recorded which) from PBMCs. This TCR came from a human donor in good health. The chain recombines TRBV24-1 with TRBJ2-1; D possibly matches TRBD1 or TRBD2 (5 bases each). The CDR3 nucleotides read TGTGCCACCAGTGATATTGGGGCAGGGACCAATGAGCAGTTCTTC. Translated: CATSDIGAGTNEQFF.